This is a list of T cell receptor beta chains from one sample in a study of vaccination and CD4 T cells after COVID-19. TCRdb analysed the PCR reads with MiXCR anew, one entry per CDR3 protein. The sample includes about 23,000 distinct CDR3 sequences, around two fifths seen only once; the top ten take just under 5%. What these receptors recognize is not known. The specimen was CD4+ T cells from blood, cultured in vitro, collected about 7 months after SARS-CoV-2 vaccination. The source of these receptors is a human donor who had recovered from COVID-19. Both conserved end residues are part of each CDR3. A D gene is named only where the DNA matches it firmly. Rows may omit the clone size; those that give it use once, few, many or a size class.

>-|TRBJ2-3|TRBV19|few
CASSEGTYTDTQYF
TGTGCCAGTAGTGAAGGGACTTACACAGATACGCAGTATTTT
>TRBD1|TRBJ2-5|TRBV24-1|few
CATSADRGQETQYF
TGTGCCACCAGCGCGGACAGGGGGCAAGAGACCCAGTACTTC
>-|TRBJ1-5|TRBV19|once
CASISTKRGGRGGQPQHF
TGTGCCAGTATCTCGACTAAAAGGGGGGGACGTGGGGGTCAGCCCCAGCATTTT
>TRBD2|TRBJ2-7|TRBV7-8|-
CASSNRRGTSGRFCEQYF
TGTGCCAGCAGCAACAGAAGAGGGACTAGCGGGAGATTCTGCGAGCAGTACTTC
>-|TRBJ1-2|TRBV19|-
CASSPRGPTANYGYTF
TGTGCCAGTAGTCCCCGGGGGCCTACAGCTAACTATGGCTACACCTTC
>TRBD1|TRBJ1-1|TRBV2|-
CASSGQGRLTEAFF
TGTGCCAGCAGTGGACAGGGGCGCCTCACTGAAGCTTTCTTT
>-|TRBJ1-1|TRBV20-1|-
CSAREQSQGTEAFF
TGCAGTGCTAGAGAACAGAGCCAGGGCACTGAAGCTTTCTTT
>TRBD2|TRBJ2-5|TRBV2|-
CASSPGTRAQTQYF
TGTGCCAGCAGCCCGGGGACTAGGGCTCAGACCCAGTACTTC
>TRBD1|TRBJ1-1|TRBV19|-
CASSLNSGTGDGAFF
TGTGCCAGTAGTCTCAATTCCGGGACAGGGGATGGAGCTTTCTTT
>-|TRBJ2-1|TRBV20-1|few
CSAETNEQFF
TGCAGTGCTGAAACCAATGAGCAGTTCTTC
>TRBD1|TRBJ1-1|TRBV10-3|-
CAISETDRGNTEAFF
TGTGCCATCAGTGAGACCGACAGGGGGAACACTGAAGCTTTCTTT
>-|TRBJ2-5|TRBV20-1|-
CSARAPFRQETRYF
TGCAGTGCTAGAGCTCCCTTCCGGCAAGAGACCCGGTACTTC
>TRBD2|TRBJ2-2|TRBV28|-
CASSSRGGAGWELFF
TGTGCCAGCAGTTCCCGGGGGGGCGCGGGATGGGAGCTGTTTTTT
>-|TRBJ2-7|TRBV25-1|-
CASSDSPPYEQYF
TGTGCCAGCAGTGATTCCCCCCCCTACGAGCAGTACTTC
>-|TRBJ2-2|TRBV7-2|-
CASSCFRSGQNLNAGELFF
TGTGCCAGCAGCTGCTTTCGATCGGGCCAAAACCTTAACGCCGGGGAGCTGTTTTTT
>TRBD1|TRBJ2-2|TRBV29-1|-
CSGQGNTGELFF
TGCAGCGGACAGGGGAACACCGGGGAGCTGTTTTTT
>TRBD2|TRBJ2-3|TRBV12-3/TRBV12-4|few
CASSRRMTSGTDTQYF
TGTGCCAGCAGCCGGAGGATGACTAGCGGCACAGATACGCAGTATTTT
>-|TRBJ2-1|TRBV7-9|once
CASSLIMGALNYNEQFF
TGTGCCAGCAGCCTGATCATGGGGGCGCTTAACTACAATGAGCAGTTCTTC
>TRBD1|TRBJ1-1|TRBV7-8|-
CASSTDRGPTEAFF
TGTGCCAGCAGCACGGACAGGGGGCCAACTGAAGCTTTCTTT
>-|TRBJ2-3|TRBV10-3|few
CAMTPGTDTQYF
TGTGCCATGACTCCGGGCACAGATACGCAGTATTTT